This T cell receptor beta chain was found in a study of T cells in Graves' hyperthyroidism and ophthalmopathy. This CDR3 comprises 15 residues. Germline values: CDR1 MDHEN, CDR2 SYDVKM. Between the trimmed V and J ends, which lost 1 base and 0 bases, there was a span of 9 bases. Template material for amplifying TCR beta CDR3 regions consisted of RNA transcripts. During a first-round RT-PCR of the TCR CDR3, the HTBI primer set was used. TCRdb re-called the multiplex PCR reads with MiXCR, one entry per CDR3 protein. The table has 350,000 or so distinct CDR3 sequences, roughly a sixth seen once. This clonotype was observed many times.

The chain is built from TRBV28 and TRBJ1-2; possible D gene TRBD1, 6 bases. This TCR came from a woman in her twenties or thirties with Graves' hyperthyroidism that later progressed to Graves' ophthalmopathy. The sequenced material came from blood. CDR3 in DNA: TGTGCCAGCAGTTTATTGACAGGAGCTAACTATGGCTACACCTTC. It codes for CASSLLTGANYGYTF.